This record covers a single T cell receptor (beta chain). This sample was included in a study of blood T cells in healthy people across ages. Next came a second PCR, run for roughly 6 to 11 cycles, which used a sample-barcoded 5' primer along with a J-beta primer mix. TCRdb used MiXCR to reprocess the 5' RACE reads, holding one entry per CDR3 protein. The sample includes nearly 800,000 distinct CDR3 sequences, 20% to 30% of them seen just once. Germline values: CDR1 SGHTA, CDR2 FQGNSA. The CDR3 contains 14 residues. The sample was also linked to a second study, of T cells of mothers and their children.

The sequenced material came from blood. The receptor was derived from a boy aged 5-17 years in good health. The chain combines TRBV7-2 with TRBJ2-5, with 10 bases that match TRBD1. The J call may be in error: the DNA end matches TRBJ2-7 better. The CDR3 region is CASSPLGQGSEQYF. CDR3 bases: TGTGCCAGCAGCCCACTGGGACAGGGGAGCGAGCAGTACTTC.